This T cell receptor beta chain was identified during a study of cytomegalovirus exposure and HLA in healthy donors. The PCR contained 60 Vbeta and 13 Jbeta primers. Clones were sequenced by immunoSEQ multiplex PCR, and TCRdb holds only the in-frame ones, with some missing. Here the sample spans over 75,000 clones, roughly 80% being singletons. The CDR3 runs 15 residues. Trimming removed 3 bases at V and 4 bases at J, with 16 bases between. Germline values: CDR1 SEHNR, CDR2 FQNEAQ (reference sequence). The chain recombines TRBV7-9 with TRBJ2-7; tentative D call: TRBD1 (6 bases). Specimen: PBMCs. This receptor was identified in a man in his thirties or forties in good health and CMV-seropositive. CDR3 region: CASSFIEQGKYEQYF. Written as DNA, the CDR3 is TGTGCCAGCAGCTTCATAGAACAGGGAAAATACGAGCAGTACTTC. Full variable domain (rest looked up from reference TRBV7-9 and TRBJ2-7): DTGVSQNPRHKITKRGQNVTFRCDPISEHNRLYWYRQTLGQGPEFLTYFQNEAQLEKSRLLSDRFSAERPKGSFSTLEIQRTEQGDSAMYLCASSFIEQGKYEQYFGPGTRLTVT.